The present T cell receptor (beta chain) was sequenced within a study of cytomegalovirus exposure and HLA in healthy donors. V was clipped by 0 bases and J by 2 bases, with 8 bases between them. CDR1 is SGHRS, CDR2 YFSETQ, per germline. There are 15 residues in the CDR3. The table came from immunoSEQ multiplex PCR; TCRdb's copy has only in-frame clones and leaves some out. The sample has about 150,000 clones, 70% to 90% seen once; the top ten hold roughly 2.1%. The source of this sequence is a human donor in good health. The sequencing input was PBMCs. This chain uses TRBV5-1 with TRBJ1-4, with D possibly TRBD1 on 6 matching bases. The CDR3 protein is CASSLVGGTNEKLFF. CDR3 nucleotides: TGCGCCAGCAGCTTGGTAGGGGGTACTAATGAAAAACTGTTTTTT.